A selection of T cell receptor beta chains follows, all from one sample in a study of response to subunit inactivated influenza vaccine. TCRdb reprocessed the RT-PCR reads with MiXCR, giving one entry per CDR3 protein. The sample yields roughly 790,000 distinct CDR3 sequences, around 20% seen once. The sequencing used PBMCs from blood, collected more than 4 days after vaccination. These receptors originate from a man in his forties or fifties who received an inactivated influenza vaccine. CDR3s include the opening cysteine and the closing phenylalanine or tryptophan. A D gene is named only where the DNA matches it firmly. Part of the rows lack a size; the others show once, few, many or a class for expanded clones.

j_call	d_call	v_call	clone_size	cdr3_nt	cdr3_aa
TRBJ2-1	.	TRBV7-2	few	TGTGCCAGCAGCCGGTATGGTGGTAGCGAGTACAATGAGCAGTTCTTC	CASSRYGGSEYNEQFF
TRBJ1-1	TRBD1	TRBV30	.	TGTGCCTGGAGGCGGGACAGGGGGCGAGTGAACACTGAAGCTTTCTTT	CAWRRDRGRVNTEAFF
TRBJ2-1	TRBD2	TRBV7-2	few	TGTGCCAGCAGCAAACGGACTAGCGGGAGGGGGAATGAGCAGTTCTTC	CASSKRTSGRGNEQFF
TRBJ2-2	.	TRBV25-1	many	TGTGCCAGCAGTGAATATGTGTGGGGCACCGGGGAGCTGTTTTTT	CASSEYVWGTGELFF
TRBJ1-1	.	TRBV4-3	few	TGCGCCAGCAGCCGAGGAGGGCGCAACACTGAAGCTTTCTTT	CASSRGGRNTEAFF
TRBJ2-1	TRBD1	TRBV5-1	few	TGCGCCAGCAACCCAGGGGGAACAGGGTACAATGAGCAGTTCTTC	CASNPGGTGYNEQFF
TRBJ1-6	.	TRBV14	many	TGTGCCAGCAACAAAGGTGGCTCACCCCTCCACTTT	CASNKGGSPLHF
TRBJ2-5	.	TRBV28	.	TGTGCCACCCCGGGAGGGGGCGAAGAGACCCAGTACTTC	CATPGGGEETQYF
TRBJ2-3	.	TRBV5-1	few	TGCGCCAGCAGCTTGGCGGGACTGAGTACGCAGTATTTT	CASSLAGLSTQYF
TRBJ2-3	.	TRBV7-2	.	TGTGCCAGCAGCTTACGGTATGCTCGCACAGATACGCAGTATTTT	CASSLRYARTDTQYF
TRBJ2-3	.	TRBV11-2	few	TGTGCCAGCAGCTCATTATCTGGCGGGTCAACGAGCGCAGATACGCAGTATTTT	CASSSLSGGSTSADTQYF
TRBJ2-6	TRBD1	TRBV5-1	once	TGCGCCAGCAGCTTAGGCAGGGGGTGTGGGGCCAACGTCCTGACTTTC	CASSLGRGCGANVLTF
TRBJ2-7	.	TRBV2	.	TGTGCCAGCATAATAGAAGGGGCTAGTTTTGAGCAGTACTTC	CASIIEGASFEQYF
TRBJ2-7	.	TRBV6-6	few	TGTGCCAGCACCCAATCTAGGAACTACGAGCAGTACTTC	CASTQSRNYEQYF
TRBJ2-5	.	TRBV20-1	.	TGCAGTGCTAGAGATCCTAGGAAGGGAGAGACCCAGTACTTC	CSARDPRKGETQYF
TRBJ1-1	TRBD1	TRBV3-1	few	TGTGCCAGCAGCCAGAGACAGGGCGACACTGAAGCTTTCTTT	CASSQRQGDTEAFF
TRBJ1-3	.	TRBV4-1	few	TGCGCCAGCAGCCCGGACAAACCTGGAAACACCATATATTTT	CASSPDKPGNTIYF
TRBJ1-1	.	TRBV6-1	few	TGTGCCAGCGTCCGTCTTAATAACGATGAAGCTTTCTTT	CASVRLNNDEAFF